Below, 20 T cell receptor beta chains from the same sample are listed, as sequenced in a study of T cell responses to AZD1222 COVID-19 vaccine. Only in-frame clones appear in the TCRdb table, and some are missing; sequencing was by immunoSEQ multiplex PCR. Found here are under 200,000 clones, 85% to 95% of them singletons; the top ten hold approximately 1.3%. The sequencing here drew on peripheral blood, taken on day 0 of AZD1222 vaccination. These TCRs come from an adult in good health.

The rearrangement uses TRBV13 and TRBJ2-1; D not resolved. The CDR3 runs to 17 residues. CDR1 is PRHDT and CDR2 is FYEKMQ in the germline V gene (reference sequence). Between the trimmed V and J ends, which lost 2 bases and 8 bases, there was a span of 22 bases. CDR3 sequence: CASSLSALVLGMDEQFF. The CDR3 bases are TGTGCCAGCAGCTTATCCGCACTGGTACTCGGTATGGATGAGCAGTTCTTC.

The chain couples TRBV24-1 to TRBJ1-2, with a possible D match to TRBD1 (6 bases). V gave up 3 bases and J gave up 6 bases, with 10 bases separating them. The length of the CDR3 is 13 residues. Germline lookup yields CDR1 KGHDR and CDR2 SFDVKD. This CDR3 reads CATSDVQGHGYTF. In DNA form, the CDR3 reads TGTGCCACCAGTGATGTACAGGGTCATGGCTACACCTTC.

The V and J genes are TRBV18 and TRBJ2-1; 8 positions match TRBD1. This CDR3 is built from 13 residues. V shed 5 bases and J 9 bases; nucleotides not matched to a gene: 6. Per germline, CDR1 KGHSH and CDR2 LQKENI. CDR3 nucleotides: TGTGCCAGCTCAGACAGACAGGGGTTTGAGCAGTTCTTC. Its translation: CASSDRQGFEQFF.

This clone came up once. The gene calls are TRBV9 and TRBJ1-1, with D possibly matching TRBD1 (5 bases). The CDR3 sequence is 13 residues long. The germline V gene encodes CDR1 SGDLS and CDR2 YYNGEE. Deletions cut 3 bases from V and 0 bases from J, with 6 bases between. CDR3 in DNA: TGTGCCAGCAGCGAACAGGTGAACACTGAAGCTTTCTTT. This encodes CASSEQVNTEAFF.

The CDR3 DNA follows: TGTGCCAGCAGCCGCCGACAGGGAAGGACTGAAGCTTTCTTT. Its protein is CASSRRQGRTEAFF. The chain carries TRBV13 and TRBJ1-1; 7 bases are shared with TRBD1. Trimming at V came to 5 bases and at J to 5 bases, leaving 8 bases not matched to a gene. CDR1 is PRHDT, CDR2 FYEKMQ, per germline (reference sequence). The CDR3 loop spans 14 amino acids.

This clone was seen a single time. DNA of the CDR3: TGTGCCAGCAGCTTGGCCCTTTTCAGATCCACTGAAGCTTTCTTT. The encoded protein is CASSLALFRSTEAFF. J is TRBJ1-1 and V is TRBV5-8; D is ambiguous. The CDR3 loop spans 15 amino acids. Between the trimmed V and J ends, which lost 0 bases and 4 bases, there was a span of 13 bases. The V gene's germline CDR1 is SGHTS and CDR2 YDEGEE.

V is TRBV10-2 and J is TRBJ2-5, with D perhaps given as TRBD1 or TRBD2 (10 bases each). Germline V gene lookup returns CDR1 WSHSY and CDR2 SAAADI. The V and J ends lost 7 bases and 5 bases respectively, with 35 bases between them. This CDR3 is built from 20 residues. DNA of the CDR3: TGCGCCAGCACCTCAAGGGGGACAGGGGCCCGGACTAGCGGCCAGGAGACCCAGTACTTC. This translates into CASTSRGTGARTSGQETQYF.

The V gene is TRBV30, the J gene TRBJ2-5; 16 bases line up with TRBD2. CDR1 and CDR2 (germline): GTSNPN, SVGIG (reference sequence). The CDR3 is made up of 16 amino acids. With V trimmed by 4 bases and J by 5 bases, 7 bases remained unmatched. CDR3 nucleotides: TGTGCCTGGACGCAGGGACTAGCGGGGGGGCAGGAGACCCAGTACTTC. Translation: CAWTQGLAGGQETQYF. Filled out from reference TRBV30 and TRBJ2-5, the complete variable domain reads SQTIHQWPATLVQPVGSPLSLECTVEGTSNPNLYWYRQAAGRGLQLLFYSVGIGQISSEVPQNLSASRPQDRQFILSSKKLLLSDSGFYLCAWTQGLAGGQETQYFGPGTRLLVL.

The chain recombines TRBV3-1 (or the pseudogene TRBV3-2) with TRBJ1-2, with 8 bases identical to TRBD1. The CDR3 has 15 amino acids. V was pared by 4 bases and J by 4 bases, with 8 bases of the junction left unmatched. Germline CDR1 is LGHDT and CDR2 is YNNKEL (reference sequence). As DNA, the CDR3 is TGTGCCAGCAGCCCCTGGCCGGGACAGGTCTATGGCTACACCTTC. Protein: CASSPWPGQVYGYTF.

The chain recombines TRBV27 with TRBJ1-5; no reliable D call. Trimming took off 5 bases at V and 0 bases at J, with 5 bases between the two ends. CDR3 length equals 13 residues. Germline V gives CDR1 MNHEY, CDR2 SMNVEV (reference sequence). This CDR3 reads CASSPYSNQPQHF. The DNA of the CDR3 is TGTGCCAGCAGTCCATATAGCAATCAGCCCCAGCATTTT.

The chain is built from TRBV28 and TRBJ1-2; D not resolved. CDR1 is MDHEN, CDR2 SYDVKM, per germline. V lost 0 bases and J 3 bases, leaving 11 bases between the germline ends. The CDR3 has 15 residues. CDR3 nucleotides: TGTGCCAGCAGTTTATGGTCGGTACGGGACTATGGCTACACCTTC. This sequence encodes CASSLWSVRDYGYTF.

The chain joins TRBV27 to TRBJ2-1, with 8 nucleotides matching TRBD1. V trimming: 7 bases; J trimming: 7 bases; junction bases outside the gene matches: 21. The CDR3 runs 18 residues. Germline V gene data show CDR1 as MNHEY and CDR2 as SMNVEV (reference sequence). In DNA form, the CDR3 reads TGTGCCAGCACCCGAGGACAGGGCGTGATTTCTGGGGGGAATGAGCAGTTCTTC. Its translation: CASTRGQGVISGGNEQFF.

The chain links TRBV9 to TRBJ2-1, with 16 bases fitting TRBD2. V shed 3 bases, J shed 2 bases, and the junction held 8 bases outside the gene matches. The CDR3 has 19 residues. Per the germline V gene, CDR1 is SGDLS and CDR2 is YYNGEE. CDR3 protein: CASSAPGLAGGRAYNEQFF. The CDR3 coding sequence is TGTGCCAGCAGCGCGCCGGGACTAGCGGGGGGGCGCGCCTACAATGAGCAGTTCTTC.

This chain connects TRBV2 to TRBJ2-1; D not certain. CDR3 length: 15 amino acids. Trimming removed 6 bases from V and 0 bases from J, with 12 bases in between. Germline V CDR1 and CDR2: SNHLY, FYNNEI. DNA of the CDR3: TGTGCCAGCAGCCCGAGGTTAGGCTCCTACAATGAGCAGTTCTTC. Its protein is CASSPRLGSYNEQFF.

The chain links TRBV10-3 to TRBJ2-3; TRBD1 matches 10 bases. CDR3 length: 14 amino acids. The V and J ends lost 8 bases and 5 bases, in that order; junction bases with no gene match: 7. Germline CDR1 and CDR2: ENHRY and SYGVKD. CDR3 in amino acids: CAILGGQGKDTQYF. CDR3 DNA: TGTGCCATCCTAGGGGGACAGGGGAAAGATACGCAGTATTTT.

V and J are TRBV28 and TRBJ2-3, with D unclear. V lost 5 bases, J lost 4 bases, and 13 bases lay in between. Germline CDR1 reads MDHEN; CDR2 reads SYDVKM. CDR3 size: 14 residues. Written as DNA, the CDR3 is TGTGCCAGCAGTCCCCTCCGGCGGTCAGATACGCAGTATTTT. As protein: CASSPLRRSDTQYF.

CDR3 residues: CASSAQTGTGKYEQYF. The CDR3 DNA reads TGTGCCAGCAGCGCTCAAACCGGGACAGGGAAATACGAGCAGTACTTC. The V and J genes are TRBV28 and TRBJ2-7; 9 nucleotides agree with TRBD1. The J segment lost 4 bases and the V segment lost 6 bases, leaving 13 bases of the junction unmatched. There are 16 residues in the CDR3. CDR1 MDHEN and CDR2 SYDVKM come from the germline V gene.

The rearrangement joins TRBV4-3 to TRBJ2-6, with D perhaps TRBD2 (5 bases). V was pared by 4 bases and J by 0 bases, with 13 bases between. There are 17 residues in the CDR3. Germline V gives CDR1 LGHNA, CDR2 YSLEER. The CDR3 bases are TGCGCCAGCAGCCTCGCTTCCGGAGGCTCTGGGGCCAACGTCCTGACTTTC. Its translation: CASSLASGGSGANVLTF.

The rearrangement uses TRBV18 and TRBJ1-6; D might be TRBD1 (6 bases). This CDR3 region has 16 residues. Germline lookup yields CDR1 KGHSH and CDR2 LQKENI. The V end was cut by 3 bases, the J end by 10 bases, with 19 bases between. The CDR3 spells CASSPTTGQPRSPLHF. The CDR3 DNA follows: TGTGCCAGCTCACCCACGACGGGACAACCCAGGTCACCCCTCCACTTT.

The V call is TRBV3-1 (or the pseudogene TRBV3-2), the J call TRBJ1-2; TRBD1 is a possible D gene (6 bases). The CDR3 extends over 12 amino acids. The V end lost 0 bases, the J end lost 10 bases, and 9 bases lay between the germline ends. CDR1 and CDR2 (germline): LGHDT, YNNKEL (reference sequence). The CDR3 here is CASSQEGHHYTF. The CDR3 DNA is TGTGCCAGCAGCCAAGAGGGACACCACTACACCTTC.